These T cell receptor beta chains were read from a single sample in a study of neurological immune-mediated disorders. TCRdb reanalysed the 5' RACE reads using MiXCR and keeps one entry per CDR3 protein. Of about 79,000 distinct CDR3 sequences in the sample, 14% were seen once. The sequencing input was PBMCs. All receptors derive from a woman aged 50 to 65 in good health. Both conserved end residues are part of each CDR3. The D gene is left open where the match is weak.

J gene,D gene,V gene,CDR3 protein
TRBJ2-1,-,TRBV5-1,CASSSQTGPYNEQFF
TRBJ2-3,TRBD2,TRBV20-1,CSANPGLADTDTQYF
TRBJ2-7,-,TRBV30,CAWGRSRDEQYF
TRBJ2-5,-,TRBV5-1,CASSQSRGGIEGEETQYF
TRBJ2-5,-,TRBV5-1,CASSLFPGLGQTQYF
TRBJ1-4,TRBD1,TRBV5-5,CASSLGGQGLEKLFF
TRBJ1-4,TRBD1,TRBV5-1,CASSQSGGEEKLFF
TRBJ2-1,TRBD2,TRBV28,CASSPPGASGRVNEQFF
TRBJ1-1,TRBD1,TRBV20-1,CSARVPRGATEAFF
TRBJ2-1,TRBD1,TRBV29-1,CSVQDRGYNEQFF
TRBJ2-7,TRBD1,TRBV4-1,CASAGLTYRGYEQYF
TRBJ2-1,TRBD2,TRBV6-5,CASSSGGGPINEQFF
TRBJ2-2,-,TRBV28,CASSKEGESNTGELFF
TRBJ2-1,-,TRBV29-1,CSVLRERIYNEQFF
TRBJ2-3,-,TRBV20-1,CSAYQGGNSMDTQYF
TRBJ1-1,-,TRBV18,CASSPLPMNTEAFF
TRBJ2-7,-,TRBV6-5,CASSKQDPPYEQYF
TRBJ2-5,TRBD2,TRBV27,CASSLGLAEETQYF
TRBJ2-3,-,TRBV5-6,CASTRRGGTDTQYF
TRBJ1-1,-,TRBV5-1,CASSFTAMNTEAFF
TRBJ2-7,TRBD2,TRBV4-1,CASSQGEPSGGGEQYF
TRBJ1-5,-,TRBV29-1,CSVVVQNNQPQHF
TRBJ2-7,TRBD2,TRBV12-3/TRBV12-4,CASSSPGLAIYEQYF
TRBJ2-2,-,TRBV5-1,CASSSERPSNTGELFF